This T cell receptor beta chain emerged from a study of cytomegalovirus exposure and HLA in healthy donors. As for the study in general: The 100 to 150 validation repertoires matched the approximately 700 first-cohort repertoires in platform, a later analysis reported.

Method: immunoSEQ multiplex PCR; TCRdb's copy keeps in-frame clones and lacks some. The sample has roughly 70,000 clones; roughly 96% are singletons. Study observations and caveats: Researchers counted about 150 TCR beta chains as cytomegalovirus-associated. Reported results showed that the classifier diagnosed cytomegalovirus status with high specificity and sensitivity.

A note on this clone: Its antigen is not known.

The CDR3 is made up of 12 amino acids. The germline V gene encodes CDR1 MDHEN and CDR2 SYDVKM. V was trimmed by 6 bases and J by 2 bases, leaving 7 bases between them. J is TRBJ1-2 and V is TRBV28; D is ambiguous. The sequenced material came from PBMCs. The receptor was derived from a man aged 18 to 29 in good health and CMV-seronegative. CDR3 amino acids: CASRYENYGYTF. The CDR3 DNA reads as TGTGCCAGCAGGTACGAGAACTATGGCTACACCTTC.